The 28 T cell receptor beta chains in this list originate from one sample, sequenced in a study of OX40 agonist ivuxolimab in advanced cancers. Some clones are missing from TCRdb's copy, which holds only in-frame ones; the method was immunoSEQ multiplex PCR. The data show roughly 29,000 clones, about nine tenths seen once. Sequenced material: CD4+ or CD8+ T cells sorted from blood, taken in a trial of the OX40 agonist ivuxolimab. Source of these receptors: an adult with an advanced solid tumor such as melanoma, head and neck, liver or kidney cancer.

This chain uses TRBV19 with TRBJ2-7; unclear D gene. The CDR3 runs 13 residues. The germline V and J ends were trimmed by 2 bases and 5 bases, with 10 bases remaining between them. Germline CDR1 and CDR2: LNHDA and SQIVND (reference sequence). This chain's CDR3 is CASSIRAPHEQYF. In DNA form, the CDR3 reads TGTGCCAGTAGTATACGGGCACCGCACGAGCAGTACTTC.

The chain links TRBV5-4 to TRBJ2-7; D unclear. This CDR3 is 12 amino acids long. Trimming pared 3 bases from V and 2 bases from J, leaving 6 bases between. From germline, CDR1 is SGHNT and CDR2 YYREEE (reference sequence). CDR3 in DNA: TGTGCCAGCAGCTCAGGCGCCTACGAGCAGTACTTC. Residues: CASSSGAYEQYF.

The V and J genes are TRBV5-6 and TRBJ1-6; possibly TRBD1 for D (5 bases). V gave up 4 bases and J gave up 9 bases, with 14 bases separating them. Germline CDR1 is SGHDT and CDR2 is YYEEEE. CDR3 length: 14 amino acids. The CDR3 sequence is CASSHQTVGSPLHF. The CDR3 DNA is TGTGCCAGCAGCCACCAGACAGTGGGTTCACCCCTCCACTTT.

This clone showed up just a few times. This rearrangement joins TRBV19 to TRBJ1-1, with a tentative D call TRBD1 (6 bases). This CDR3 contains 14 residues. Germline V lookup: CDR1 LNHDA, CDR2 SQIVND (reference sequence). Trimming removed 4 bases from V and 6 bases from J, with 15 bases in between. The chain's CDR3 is CASSTQQGWAEAFF. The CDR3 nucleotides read TGTGCCAGTAGTACCCAACAGGGTTGGGCTGAAGCTTTCTTT.

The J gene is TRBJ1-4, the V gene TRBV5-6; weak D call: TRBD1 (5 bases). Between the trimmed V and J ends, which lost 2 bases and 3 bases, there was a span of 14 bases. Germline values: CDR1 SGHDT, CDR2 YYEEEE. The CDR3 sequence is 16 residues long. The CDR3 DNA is TGTGCCAGCAGCTTTCTTTCGGGACGTCCTAATGAAAAACTGTTTTTT. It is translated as CASSFLSGRPNEKLFF.

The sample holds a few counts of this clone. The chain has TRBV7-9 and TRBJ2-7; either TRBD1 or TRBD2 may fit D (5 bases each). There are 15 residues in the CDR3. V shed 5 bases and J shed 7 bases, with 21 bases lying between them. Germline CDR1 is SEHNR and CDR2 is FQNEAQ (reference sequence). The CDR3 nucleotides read TGTGCCAGCAGCATCACAACGGGACCGCCGGGAGAGCAGTACTTC. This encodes CASSITTGPPGEQYF.

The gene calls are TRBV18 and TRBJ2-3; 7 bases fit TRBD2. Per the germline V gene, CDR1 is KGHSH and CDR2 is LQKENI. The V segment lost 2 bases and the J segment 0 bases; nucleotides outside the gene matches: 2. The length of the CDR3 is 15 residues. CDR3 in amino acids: CASSPTSASTDTQYF. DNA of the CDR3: TGTGCCAGCTCACCAACTAGCGCCAGCACAGATACGCAGTATTTT.

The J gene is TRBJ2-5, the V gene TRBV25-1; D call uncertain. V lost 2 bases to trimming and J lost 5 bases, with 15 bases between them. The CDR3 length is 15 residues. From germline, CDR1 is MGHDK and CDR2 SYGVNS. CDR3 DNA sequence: TGTGCCAGCAGTGAAAACAGTTATTCTGGGGAGACCCAGTACTTC. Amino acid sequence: CASSENSYSGETQYF.

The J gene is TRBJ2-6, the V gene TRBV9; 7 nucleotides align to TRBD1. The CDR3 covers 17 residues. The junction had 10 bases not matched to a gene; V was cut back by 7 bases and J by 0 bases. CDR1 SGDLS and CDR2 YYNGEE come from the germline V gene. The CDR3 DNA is TGTGCCAGCTCCGGGACAGCCTTTATCTCTGGGGCCAACGTCCTGACTTTC. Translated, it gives CASSGTAFISGANVLTF.

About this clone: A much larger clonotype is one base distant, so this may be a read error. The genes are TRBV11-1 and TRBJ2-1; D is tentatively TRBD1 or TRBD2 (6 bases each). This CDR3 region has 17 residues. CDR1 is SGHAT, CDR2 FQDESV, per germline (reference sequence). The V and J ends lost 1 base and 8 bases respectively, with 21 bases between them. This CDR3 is CASSLVTRDTGRHEQFF. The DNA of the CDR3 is TGTGCCAGCAGCTTAGTTACGCGGGACACGGGACGGCATGAGCAGTTCTTC.

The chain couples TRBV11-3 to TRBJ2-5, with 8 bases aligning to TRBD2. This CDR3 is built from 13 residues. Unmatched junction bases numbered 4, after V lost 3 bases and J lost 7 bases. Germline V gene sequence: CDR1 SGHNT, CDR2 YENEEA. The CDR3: CASSLAGGGTQYF. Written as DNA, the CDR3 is TGTGCCAGCAGCTTGGCCGGGGGGGGGACCCAGTACTTC.

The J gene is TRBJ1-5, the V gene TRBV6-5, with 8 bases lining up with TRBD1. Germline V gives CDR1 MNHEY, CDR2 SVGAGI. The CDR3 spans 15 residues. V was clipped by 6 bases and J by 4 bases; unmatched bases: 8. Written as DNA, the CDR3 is TGTGCCAGCAGACCGACCGGGACAGGTAATCAGCCCCAGCATTTT. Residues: CASRPTGTGNQPQHF.

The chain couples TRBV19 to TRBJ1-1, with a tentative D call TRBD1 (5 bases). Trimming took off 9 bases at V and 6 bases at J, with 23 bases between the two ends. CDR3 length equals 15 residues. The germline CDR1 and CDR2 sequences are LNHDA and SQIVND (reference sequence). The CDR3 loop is CASGTLTGRESEAFF. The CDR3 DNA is TGTGCCAGCGGGACGCTGACGGGCAGGGAGTCTGAAGCTTTCTTT.

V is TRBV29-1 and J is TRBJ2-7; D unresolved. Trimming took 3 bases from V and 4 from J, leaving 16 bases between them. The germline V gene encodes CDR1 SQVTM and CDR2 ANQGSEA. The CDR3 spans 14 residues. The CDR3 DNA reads TGCAGCGTTGAGGCGTCCTCCGGGTATTACGAGCAGTACTTC. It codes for CSVEASSGYYEQYF.

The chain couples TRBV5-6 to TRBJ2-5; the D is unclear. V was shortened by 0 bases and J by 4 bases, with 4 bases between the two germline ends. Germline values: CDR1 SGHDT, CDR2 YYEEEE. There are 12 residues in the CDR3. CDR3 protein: CASSLDGETQYF. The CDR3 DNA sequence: TGTGCCAGCAGCTTGGATGGAGAGACCCAGTACTTC.

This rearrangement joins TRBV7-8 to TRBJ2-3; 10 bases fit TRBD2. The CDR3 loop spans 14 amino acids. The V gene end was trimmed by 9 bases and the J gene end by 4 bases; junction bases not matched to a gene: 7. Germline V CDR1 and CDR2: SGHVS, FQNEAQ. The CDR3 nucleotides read TGTGCCAGTTTAGCGGGAGGCAGCGCAGATACGCAGTATTTT. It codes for CASLAGGSADTQYF.

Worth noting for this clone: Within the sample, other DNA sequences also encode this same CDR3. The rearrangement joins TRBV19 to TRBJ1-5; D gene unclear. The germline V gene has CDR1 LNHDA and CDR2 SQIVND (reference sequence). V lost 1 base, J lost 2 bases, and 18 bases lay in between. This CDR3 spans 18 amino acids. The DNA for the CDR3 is TGTGCCAGTAGTATAGTTGGGCCACAGTGGGAGCGCAATCAGCCCCAGCATTTT. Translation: CASSIVGPQWERNQPQHF.

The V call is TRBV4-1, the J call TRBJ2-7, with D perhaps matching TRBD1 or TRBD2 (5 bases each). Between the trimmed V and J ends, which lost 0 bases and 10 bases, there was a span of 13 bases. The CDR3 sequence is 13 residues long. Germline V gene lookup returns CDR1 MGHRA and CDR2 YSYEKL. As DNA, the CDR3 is TGCGCCAGCAGCCAAGATGGCCCTCGGGGCCAGTACTTC. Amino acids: CASSQDGPRGQYF.

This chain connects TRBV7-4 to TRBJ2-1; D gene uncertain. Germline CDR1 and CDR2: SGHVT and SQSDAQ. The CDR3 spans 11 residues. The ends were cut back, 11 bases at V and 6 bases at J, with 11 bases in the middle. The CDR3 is CAHMSGNEQFF. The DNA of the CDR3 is TGTGCCCACATGTCGGGCAATGAGCAGTTCTTC.

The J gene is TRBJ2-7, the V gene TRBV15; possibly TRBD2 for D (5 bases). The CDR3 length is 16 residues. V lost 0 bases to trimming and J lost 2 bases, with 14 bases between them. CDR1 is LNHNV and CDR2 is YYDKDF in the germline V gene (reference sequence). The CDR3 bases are TGTGCCACCAGCAGAGAGAGGGCGTCCGGGGCCTACGAGCAGTACTTC. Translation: CATSRERASGAYEQYF.

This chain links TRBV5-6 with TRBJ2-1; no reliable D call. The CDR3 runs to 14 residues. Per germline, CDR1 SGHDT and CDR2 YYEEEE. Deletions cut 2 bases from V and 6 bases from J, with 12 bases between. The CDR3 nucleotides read TGTGCCAGCAGCTTACTTACGCTGCGCAATGAGCAGTTCTTC. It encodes CASSLLTLRNEQFF.

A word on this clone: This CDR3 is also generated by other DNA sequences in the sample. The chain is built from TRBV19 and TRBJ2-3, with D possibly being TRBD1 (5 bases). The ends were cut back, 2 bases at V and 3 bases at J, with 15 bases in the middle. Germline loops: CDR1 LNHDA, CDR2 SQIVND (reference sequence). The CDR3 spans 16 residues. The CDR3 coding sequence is TGTGCCAGTAGTATACAGGGCGGCCATACTACAGATACGCAGTATTTT. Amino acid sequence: CASSIQGGHTTDTQYF.

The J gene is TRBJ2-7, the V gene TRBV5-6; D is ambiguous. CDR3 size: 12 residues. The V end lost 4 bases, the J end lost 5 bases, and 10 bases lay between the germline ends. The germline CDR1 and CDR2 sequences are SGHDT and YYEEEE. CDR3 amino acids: CASSRSRDEQYF. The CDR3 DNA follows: TGTGCCAGCAGCCGCTCAAGGGACGAGCAGTACTTC.

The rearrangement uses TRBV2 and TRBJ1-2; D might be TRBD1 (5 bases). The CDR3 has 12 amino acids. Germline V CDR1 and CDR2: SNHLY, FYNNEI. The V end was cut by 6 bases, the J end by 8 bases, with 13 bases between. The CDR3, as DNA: TGTGCCAGCAGAACCGGGACGCGCGGCTACACCTTC. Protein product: CASRTGTRGYTF.

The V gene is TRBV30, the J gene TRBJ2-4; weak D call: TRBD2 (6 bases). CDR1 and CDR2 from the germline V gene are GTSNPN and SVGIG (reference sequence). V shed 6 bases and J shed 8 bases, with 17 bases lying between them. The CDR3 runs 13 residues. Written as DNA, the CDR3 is TGTGCCTGTGACGTCGGGGGATCTGACATTCAGTACTTC. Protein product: CACDVGGSDIQYF.

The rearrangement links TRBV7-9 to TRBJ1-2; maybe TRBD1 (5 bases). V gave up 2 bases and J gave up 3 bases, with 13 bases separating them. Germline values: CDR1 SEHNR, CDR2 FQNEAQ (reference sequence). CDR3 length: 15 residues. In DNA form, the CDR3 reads TGTGCCAGCAGCTTAACCCGGGGCACGGACTATGGCTACACCTTC. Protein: CASSLTRGTDYGYTF.

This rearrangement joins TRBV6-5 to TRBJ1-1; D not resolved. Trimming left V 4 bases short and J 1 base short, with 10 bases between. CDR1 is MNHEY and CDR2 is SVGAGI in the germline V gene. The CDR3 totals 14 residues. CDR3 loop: CASSWRMKNTEAFF. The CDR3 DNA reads TGTGCCAGCAGTTGGAGAATGAAGAACACTGAAGCTTTCTTT.

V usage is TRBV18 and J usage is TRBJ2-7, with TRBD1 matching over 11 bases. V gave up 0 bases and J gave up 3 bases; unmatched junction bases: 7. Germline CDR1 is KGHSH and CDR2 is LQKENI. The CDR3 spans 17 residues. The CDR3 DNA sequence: TGTGCCAGCTCACCACCGGGACAGGGGGATAGTGACTACGAGCAGTACTTC. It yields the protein CASSPPGQGDSDYEQYF.